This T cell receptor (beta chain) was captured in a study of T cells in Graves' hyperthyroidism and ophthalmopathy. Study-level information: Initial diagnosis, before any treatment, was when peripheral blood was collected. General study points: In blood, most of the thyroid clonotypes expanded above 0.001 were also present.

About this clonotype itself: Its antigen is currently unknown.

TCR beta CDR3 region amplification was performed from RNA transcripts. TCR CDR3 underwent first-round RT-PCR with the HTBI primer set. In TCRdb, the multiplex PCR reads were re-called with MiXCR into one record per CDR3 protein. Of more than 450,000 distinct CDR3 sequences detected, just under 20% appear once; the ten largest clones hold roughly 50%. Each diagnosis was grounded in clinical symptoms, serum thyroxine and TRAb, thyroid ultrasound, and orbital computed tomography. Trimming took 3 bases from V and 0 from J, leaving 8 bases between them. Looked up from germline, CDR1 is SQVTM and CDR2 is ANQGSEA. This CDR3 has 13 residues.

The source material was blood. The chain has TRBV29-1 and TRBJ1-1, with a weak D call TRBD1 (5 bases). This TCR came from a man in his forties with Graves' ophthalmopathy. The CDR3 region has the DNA TGCAGCGTTGACCGGGGGATGAACACTGAAGCTTTCTTT. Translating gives CSVDRGMNTEAFF.